This TCR beta chain was found in a study of T cells in Graves' hyperthyroidism and ophthalmopathy. Study information: Before any treatment, at initial diagnosis, peripheral blood was collected.

Study results and limitations: Appearing also in blood were most of the thyroid clonotypes expanded above 0.001.

Trimming cost V 1 base and J 4 bases; bases outside gene matches: 10. The CDR3 consists of 17 residues. In germline, CDR1 is LGHNA, CDR2 YNFKEQ. Stability of Graves' hyperthyroidism was defined as absent ophthalmopathy progression within 18 months. Uncontrolled infection, other autoimmune disease, pregnancy or lactation excluded patients. This clonotype was counted between two and nine times. The antigen remains undetermined. Authors of the study amplified TCR beta CDR3 regions from RNA transcripts. TCR CDR3 underwent first-round RT-PCR with the HTBI primer set. MiXCR was run by TCRdb on the multiplex PCR reads, yielding one entry per CDR3 protein. This table holds about 590,000 distinct CDR3 sequences, 15% to 19% found once.

The gene calls are TRBV4-2 and TRBJ1-3; 7 positions match TRBD1. This clonotype was obtained from a woman in her thirties with Graves' hyperthyroidism. Source material: blood. CDR3: CASSQVTPDRAGNTIYF. CDR3 nucleotide sequence: TGTGCCAGCAGCCAAGTCACCCCCGACAGGGCCGGAAACACCATATATTTT.